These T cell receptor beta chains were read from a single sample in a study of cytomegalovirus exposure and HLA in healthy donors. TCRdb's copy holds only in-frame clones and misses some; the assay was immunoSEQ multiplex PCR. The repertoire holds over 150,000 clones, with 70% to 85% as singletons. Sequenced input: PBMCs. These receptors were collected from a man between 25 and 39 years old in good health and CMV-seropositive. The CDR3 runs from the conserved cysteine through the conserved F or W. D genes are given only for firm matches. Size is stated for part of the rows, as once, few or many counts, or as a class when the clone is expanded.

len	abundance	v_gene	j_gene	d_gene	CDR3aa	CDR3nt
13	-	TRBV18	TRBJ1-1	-	CASSSREATEAFF	TGTGCCAGCTCATCTCGAGAGGCCACTGAAGCTTTCTTT
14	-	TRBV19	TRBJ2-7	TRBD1	CASSITGGAGEQYF	TGTGCCAGTAGTATTACAGGGGGCGCGGGCGAGCAGTACTTC
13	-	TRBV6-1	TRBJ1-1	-	CASWSRKNTEAFF	TGTGCCTCATGGTCCAGGAAAAACACTGAAGCTTTCTTT
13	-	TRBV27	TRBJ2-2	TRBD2	CARIMGGSGELFF	TGTGCCAGGATTATGGGAGGGAGCGGGGAGCTGTTTTTT
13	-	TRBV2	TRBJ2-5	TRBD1	CASSGQGGKTQYF	TGTGCCAGCAGTGGACAGGGGGGAAAGACCCAGTACTTC
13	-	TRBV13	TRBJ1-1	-	CASSLATLGEAFF	TGTGCCAGCAGCTTAGCGACTTTAGGTGAAGCTTTCTTT
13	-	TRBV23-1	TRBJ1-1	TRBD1	CAVQRQGDTEAFF	TGCGCCGTTCAGAGACAGGGGGACACTGAAGCTTTCTTT
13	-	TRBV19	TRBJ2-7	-	CASSITGSYEQYF	TGTGCCAGTAGTATTACAGGGTCCTACGAGCAGTACTTC
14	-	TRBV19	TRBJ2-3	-	CASSPGLQTDTQYF	TGTGCCAGTAGCCCGGGACTTCAAACAGATACGCAGTATTTT
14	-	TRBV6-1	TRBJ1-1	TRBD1	CATEKGDSNTEAFF	TGTGCCACGGAAAAGGGGGACAGTAACACTGAAGCTTTCTTT
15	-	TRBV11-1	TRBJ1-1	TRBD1	CASSKDRGLVTEAFF	TGTGCCAGCAGCAAGGACAGGGGGCTGGTCACTGAAGCTTTCTTT
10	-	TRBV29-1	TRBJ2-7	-	CSVVGSSVNF	TGCAGCGTTGTGGGCTCGTCCGTGAACTTC
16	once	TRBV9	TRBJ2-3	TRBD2	CASSVDSGRSTDTQYF	TGTGCCAGCAGCGTAGACAGCGGGAGAAGCACAGATACGCAGTATTTT
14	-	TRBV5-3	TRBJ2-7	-	CARSPGVGIHEQYF	TGTGCCAGAAGCCCCGGGGTGGGGATTCACGAGCAGTACTTC
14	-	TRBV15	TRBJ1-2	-	CATSKAGERYGYTF	TGTGCCACCAGCAAAGCAGGGGAAAGGTATGGCTACACCTTC
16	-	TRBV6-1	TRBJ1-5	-	CASSEPRGLGNQPQHF	TGTGCCAGCAGTGAACCCAGGGGCTTAGGCAATCAGCCCCAGCATTTT
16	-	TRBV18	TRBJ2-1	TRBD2	CASSPPTSGSYNEQFF	TGTGCCAGCTCACCACCGACTAGCGGCTCCTACAATGAGCAGTTCTTC
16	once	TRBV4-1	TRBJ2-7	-	CASSQGQAMSSYEQYF	TGCGCCAGCAGCCAAGGGCAAGCGATGAGCTCCTACGAGCAGTACTTC
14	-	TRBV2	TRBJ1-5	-	CASRAGTNNQPQHF	TGTGCCAGCAGAGCCGGGACAAATAATCAGCCCCAGCATTTT
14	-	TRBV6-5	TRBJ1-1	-	CASHPRWSGTEAFF	TGTGCCAGCCACCCCCGCTGGTCGGGCACTGAAGCTTTCTTT
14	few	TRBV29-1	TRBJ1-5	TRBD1	CSVGDRLSNQPQHF	TGCAGCGTGGGGGACAGGCTTAGCAATCAGCCCCAGCATTTT
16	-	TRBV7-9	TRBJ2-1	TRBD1	CASSLTGTDSYNEQFF	TGTGCCAGCAGCTTAACCGGGACAGACTCCTACAATGAGCAGTTCTTC
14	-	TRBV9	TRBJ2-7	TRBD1	CASSSGTGVGEQYF	TGTGCCAGCAGCTCCGGGACAGGGGTTGGCGAGCAGTACTTC
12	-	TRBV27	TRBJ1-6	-	CASSLRDSPLHF	TGTGCCAGCAGTTTAAGAGATTCACCCCTCCACTTT
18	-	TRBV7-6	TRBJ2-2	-	CASSPLLSRGQNTGELFF	TGTGCCAGCAGCCCTCTCCTGTCGCGGGGTCAGAACACCGGGGAGCTGTTTTTT
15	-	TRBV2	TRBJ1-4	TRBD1	CASSEVGTANEKLFF	TGTGCCAGCAGTGAAGTTGGGACAGCAAATGAAAAACTGTTTTTT
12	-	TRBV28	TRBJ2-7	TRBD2	CASSFYSSGGDF	TGTGCCAGCAGTTTCTATTCTAGCGGTGGAGACTTC
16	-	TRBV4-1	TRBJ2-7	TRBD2	CASSRTVSGGVYEQYF	TGCGCCAGCAGCCGAACAGTTAGCGGGGGTGTGTACGAGCAGTACTTC
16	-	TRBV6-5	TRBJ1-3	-	CASSYMDFNSGNTIYF	TGTGCCAGCAGTTACATGGACTTTAACTCTGGAAACACCATATATTTT
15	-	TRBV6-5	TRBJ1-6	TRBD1	CASSRDSAYNSPLHF	TGTGCCAGCAGTCGGGACAGCGCCTATAATTCACCCCTCCACTTT
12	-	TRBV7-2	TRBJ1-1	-	CASSLRGIEAFF	TGTGCCAGCAGCTTAAGGGGGATTGAAGCTTTCTTT
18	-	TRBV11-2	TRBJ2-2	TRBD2	CASSRGLAGGLRAGELFF	TGTGCCAGCAGCAGGGGACTAGCGGGGGGCCTTAGGGCCGGGGAGCTGTTTTTT
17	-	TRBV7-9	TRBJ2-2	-	CASSLVLGHLNTGELFF	TGTGCCAGCAGCTTAGTTTTGGGACACCTGAACACCGGGGAGCTGTTTTTT
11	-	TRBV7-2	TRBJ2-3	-	CASRRTDTQYF	TGTGCCAGCAGACGGACAGACACGCAGTATTTT
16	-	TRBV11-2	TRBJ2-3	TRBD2	CASRLAGGRDTDTQYF	TGTGCCAGTCGACTAGCGGGGGGGCGTGACACAGATACGCAGTATTTT
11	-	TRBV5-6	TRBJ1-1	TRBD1	CASSADREAFF	TGTGCCAGCAGCGCGGACAGGGAGGCTTTCTTT
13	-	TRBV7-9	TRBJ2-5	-	CASSPAGEETQYF	TGTGCCAGCAGCCCCGCAGGGGAAGAGACCCAGTACTTC
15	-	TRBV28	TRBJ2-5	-	CASSILTGDEETQYF	TGTGCCAGCAGCATACTGACGGGGGATGAAGAGACCCAGTACTTC
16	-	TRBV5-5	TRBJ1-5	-	CASSLVAVSRDQPQHF	TGTGCCAGCAGCTTGGTGGCGGTCAGCCGAGATCAGCCCCAGCATTTT
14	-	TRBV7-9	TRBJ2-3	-	CASSLSQNIDTQYF	TGTGCCAGCAGCTTATCGCAGAATATTGATACGCAGTATTTT
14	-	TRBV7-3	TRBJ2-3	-	CASSLTARTDTQYF	TGTGCCAGCAGCTTAACGGCCAGAACAGATACGCAGTATTTT
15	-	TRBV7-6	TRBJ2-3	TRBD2	CASSPTSGNTDTQYF	TGTGCCAGCAGCCCGACTAGCGGGAACACAGATACGCAGTATTTT
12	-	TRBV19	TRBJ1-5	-	CASSGGPQPQHF	TGTGCCAGTAGTGGAGGGCCTCAGCCCCAGCATTTT
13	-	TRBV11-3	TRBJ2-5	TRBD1	CASSSRQGETQYF	TGTGCCAGCAGCTCTAGACAGGGGGAGACCCAGTACTTC
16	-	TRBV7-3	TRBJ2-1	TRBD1	CASSLSTGGRGNEQFF	TGTGCCAGCAGCTTGTCGACAGGGGGCCGGGGCAATGAGCAGTTCTTC
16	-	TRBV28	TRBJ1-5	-	CASSSLITGSSQPQHF	TGTGCCAGCAGTTCACTAATAACAGGGTCCAGTCAGCCCCAGCATTTT
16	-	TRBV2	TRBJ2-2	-	CASRIYQSANTGELFF	TGTGCCAGCAGAATCTACCAAAGCGCTAACACCGGGGAGCTGTTTTTT
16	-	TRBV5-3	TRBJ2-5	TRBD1	CARSSGQGAFSETQYF	TGTGCCAGAAGTTCCGGACAGGGGGCCTTCAGTGAGACCCAGTACTTC
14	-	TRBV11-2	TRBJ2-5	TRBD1	CASSVPRGLETQYF	TGTGCCAGCAGCGTTCCAAGGGGGCTCGAGACCCAGTACTTC
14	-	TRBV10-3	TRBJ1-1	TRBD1	CAIRPGQGVTEAFF	TGTGCCATCAGGCCGGGACAGGGGGTCACTGAAGCTTTCTTT
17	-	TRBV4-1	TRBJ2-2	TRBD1	CASSQVPGTVTTGELFF	TGCGCCAGCAGCCAAGTACCGGGGACAGTGACCACCGGGGAGCTGTTTTTT
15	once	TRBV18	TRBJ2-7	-	CASSPFQGQSYEQYF	TGTGCCAGCTCACCATTCCAGGGCCAATCCTACGAGCAGTACTTC